These 21 T cell receptor beta chains share one sample of origin, sequenced in a study of blood T cell repertoires in COVID-19. The repertoire was sequenced with immunoSEQ multiplex PCR; TCRdb's copy has only in-frame clones and lacks some. The sample lists 250,000 to 350,000 clones; around 90% were seen once. Sequenced sample: peripheral blood. The receptors originated from a woman in her 30s with COVID-19, enrolled during active disease.

The rearrangement links TRBV2 to TRBJ2-1; TRBD1 aligns across 7 bases. The CDR3 has 15 residues. After removal of 5 bases from V and 2 bases from J, the junction contained 6 bases not matched to a gene. Germline V gives CDR1 SNHLY, CDR2 FYNNEI. The CDR3 sequence is CASSPWQGAYNEQFF. The CDR3 nucleotides read TGTGCCAGCAGTCCCTGGCAGGGGGCCTACAATGAGCAGTTCTTC. Based on the CDR3 plus reference TRBV2 and TRBJ2-1, the full variable domain is EPEVTQTPSHQVTQMGQEVILRCVPISNHLYFYWYRQILGQKVEFLVSFYNNEISEKSEIFDDQFSVERPDGSNFTLKIRSTKLEDSAMYFCASSPWQGAYNEQFFGPGTRLTVL.

The rearrangement uses TRBV6-6 and TRBJ1-3; D call uncertain. CDR1 is MNHNY, CDR2 SVGAGI, per germline (reference sequence). Trimming pared 4 bases from V and 0 bases from J, leaving 13 bases between. The CDR3 loop spans 16 amino acids. Here the CDR3 DNA reads TGTGCCAGCAGTTCCGGGAGCCCGAGCTCTGGAAACACCATATATTTT. Translating it yields CASSSGSPSSGNTIYF.

The genes are TRBV4-2 and TRBJ2-3; 8 bases are a match to TRBD2. The CDR3 extends over 18 amino acids. V lost 4 bases to trimming and J lost 0 bases; unmatched junction nucleotides: 12. From germline, CDR1 is LGHNA and CDR2 YNFKEQ. This CDR3 is CASSLGAPSGSSTDTQYF. CDR3 nucleotide sequence: TGTGCCAGCAGCCTTGGGGCCCCTAGCGGGTCTAGCACAGATACGCAGTATTTT.

The CDR3 DNA reads as TGTGCCAGCAGCTTTCCTAGTTGGGAGGGCCAGGGAGAGACCCAGTACTTC. This gives the protein CASSFPSWEGQGETQYF. J is TRBJ2-5 and V is TRBV5-4, with 7 bases matching TRBD2. Germline-derived CDR1 and CDR2 are SGHNT and YYREEE (reference sequence). The CDR3 has 17 amino acids. With V trimmed by 2 bases and J by 4 bases, 14 bases remained unmatched.

This clone appeared once. The chain joins TRBV9 to TRBJ1-2; 7 bases are a match to TRBD1. V was clipped by 2 bases and J by 4 bases; unmatched bases: 5. The CDR3 is made up of 14 amino acids. Germline CDR1 is SGDLS and CDR2 is YYNGEE. CDR3 in DNA: TGTGCCAGCAGCGTCGACAGGGATGGCTATGGCTACACCTTC. Encoded protein: CASSVDRDGYGYTF.

The CDR3 coding sequence is TGTGCCAGCAGCTTATGGGACAGGGTTTTCCCCGACTCTGGAAACACCATATATTTT. Translation gives CASSLWDRVFPDSGNTIYF. The genes are TRBV5-5 and TRBJ1-3; TRBD1 matches at 9 bases. V was clipped by 2 bases and J by 0 bases; unmatched bases: 12. The germline CDR1 and CDR2 sequences are SGHKS and YYEKEE (reference sequence). The CDR3 extends over 19 amino acids.

The chain has TRBV7-3 and TRBJ2-2, with D possibly being TRBD1 (5 bases). V was cut by 5 bases and J by 2 bases, with 9 bases left in between. CDR3 size: 14 residues. The V gene's germline CDR1 is SGHTA and CDR2 FQGTGA. CDR3 nucleotides: TGTGCCAGCAGCCCCGACAGCAACACCGGGGAGCTGTTTTTT. Encoded protein: CASSPDSNTGELFF. The full variable domain, with the rest looked up from reference TRBV7-3 and TRBJ2-2, is GAGVSQTPSNKVTEKGKYVELRCDPISGHTALYWYRQSLGQGPEFLIYFQGTGAADDSGLPNDRFFAVRPEGSVSTLKIQRTERGDSAVYLCASSPDSNTGELFFGEGSRLTVL.

The rearrangement uses TRBV7-2 and TRBJ2-1; TRBD2 is a possible D gene (6 bases). The germline V and J ends were trimmed by 3 bases and 4 bases, with 16 bases remaining between them. The CDR3 contains 16 residues. The V gene's germline CDR1 is SGHTA and CDR2 FQGNSA. As DNA, the CDR3 is TGTGCCAGCAGCTTGGGGCCGGCGGGGAGTTACAATGAGCAGTTCTTC. This encodes CASSLGPAGSYNEQFF.

This sequence joins TRBV7-3 and TRBJ2-7; no reliable D call. Trimming left V 3 bases short and J 1 base short, with 7 bases between. This CDR3 is 13 amino acids long. CDR1 is SGHTA, CDR2 FQGTGA, per germline. In DNA, the CDR3 is TGTGCCAGCAGCTTGTCTCCTTCCTACGAGCAGTACTTC. This translates into CASSLSPSYEQYF.

The gene calls are TRBV29-1 and TRBJ1-3, with TRBD1 as a possible D gene (6 bases). V lost 4 bases and J 4 bases, leaving 11 bases between the germline ends. Germline CDR1 reads SQVTM; CDR2 reads ANQGSEA. The CDR3 contains 13 residues. CDR3 sequence reads: CSVAWTEGNTIYF. DNA of the CDR3: TGCAGCGTTGCCTGGACAGAAGGAAACACCATATATTTT.

The chain has TRBV6-1 and TRBJ2-7; 13 nucleotides match TRBD2. Germline CDR1 and CDR2: MNHNS and SASEGT. The CDR3 contains 17 residues. With V trimmed by 2 bases and J by 6 bases, 10 bases remained unmatched. CDR3 nucleotides: TGTGCCAGCAGTGAAACATACGGACTAGCGGGAGTCTTCGAGCAGTACTTC. Protein: CASSETYGLAGVFEQYF.

This clone appeared a few times. The chain has TRBV14 and TRBJ2-1, with 11 bases identical to TRBD2. The CDR3 runs 17 residues. Trimming at V came to 4 bases and at J to 0 bases, leaving 5 bases not matched to a gene. CDR1 is SGHDN and CDR2 is FVKESK in the germline V gene. The CDR3 is CASSLGLAVSSYNEQFF. CDR3 DNA: TGTGCCAGCAGCCTGGGACTAGCGGTGAGCTCCTACAATGAGCAGTTCTTC.

The chain has TRBV7-3 and TRBJ2-3, with 11 positions matching TRBD2. The CDR3 is 15 amino acids. Germline CDR1 reads SGHTA; CDR2 reads FQGTGA. Trimming cost V 5 bases and J 4 bases; bases outside gene matches: 5. CDR3 sequence: CASSPTSGSADTQYF. In DNA, the CDR3 is TGTGCCAGCAGCCCAACTAGCGGGAGCGCAGATACGCAGTATTTT.

V usage is TRBV27 and J usage is TRBJ2-7; no clear D. Germline-derived CDR1 and CDR2 are MNHEY and SMNVEV (reference sequence). The V and J ends lost 3 bases and 0 bases respectively, with 6 bases between them. CDR3 length: 13 amino acids. CDR3 sequence: CASSFSFSYEQYF. As DNA, the CDR3 is TGTGCCAGCAGTTTCTCCTTCTCCTACGAGCAGTACTTC.

The chain is built from TRBV7-2 and TRBJ1-1; D possibly corresponds to TRBD1 (6 bases). Germline V gene data show CDR1 as SGHTA and CDR2 as FQGNSA. The CDR3 length is 13 residues. The V end lost 5 bases, the J end lost 6 bases, and 13 bases lay between the germline ends. CDR3 DNA sequence: TGTGCCAGCAGCACTATCCAGGGGTCTGAAGCTTTCTTT. Its translation: CASSTIQGSEAFF.

This chain links TRBV28 with TRBJ2-2, with 8 bases fitting TRBD2. The CDR3 has 15 amino acids. V was pared by 2 bases and J by 4 bases, with 3 bases of the junction left unmatched. Germline V CDR1 and CDR2: MDHEN, SYDVKM. The CDR3 protein is CASSLGLAGTGELFF. Written as DNA, the CDR3 is TGTGCCAGCAGTTTAGGGCTAGCGGGCACCGGGGAGCTGTTTTTT.

The rearrangement uses TRBV5-4 and TRBJ2-1; a weak D match, TRBD2 (6 bases). In germline, CDR1 is SGHNT, CDR2 YYREEE (reference sequence). Trimming shortened V by 3 bases and J by 9 bases, and 19 bases separated the two germline ends. This CDR3 is 15 amino acids long. The CDR3 region has the DNA TGTGCCAGCAGCTCGTACCGGGACTCTTCTGCTGAGCAGTTCTTC. Its protein product is CASSSYRDSSAEQFF.

This clone was seen once. This sequence joins TRBV28 and TRBJ1-2; TRBD1 is a possible D gene (6 bases). With 4 bases removed from V and 2 bases from J, the gap between germline ends came to 14 bases. Germline V gives CDR1 MDHEN, CDR2 SYDVKM. The CDR3 runs to 15 residues. The CDR3 coding sequence is TGTGCCAGCAGTTCTGCCGGTCAGGGGAACTATGGCTACACCTTC. Its protein is CASSSAGQGNYGYTF.

V is TRBV14 and J is TRBJ1-6, with a possible D match to TRBD1 (6 bases). The CDR3 runs 15 residues. V gave up 5 bases and J gave up 5 bases, with 13 bases separating them. The germline V gene encodes CDR1 SGHDN and CDR2 FVKESK. In DNA form, the CDR3 reads TGTGCCAGCAGCTCCCGACAGGAAGATAATTCACCCCTCCACTTT. It yields the protein CASSSRQEDNSPLHF.

CDR3 loop: CASSTRVSGNTIYF. The CDR3 DNA reads TGTGCCAGCAGCACCCGGGTCTCTGGAAACACCATATATTTT. The rearrangement uses TRBV9 and TRBJ1-3; D call uncertain. Germline V gene data show CDR1 as SGDLS and CDR2 as YYNGEE. This CDR3 contains 14 residues. V lost 4 bases and J lost 0, with 8 bases in between.

The J gene is TRBJ1-5, the V gene TRBV7-9; D may be TRBD1 (6 bases). The V gene lost 5 bases and the J gene lost 3 bases, with 14 bases spanning the gap. The CDR3 loop spans 15 amino acids. CDR1 is SEHNR, CDR2 FQNEAQ, per germline (reference sequence). CDR3 residues: CASSMGAGYNQPQHF. In DNA form, the CDR3 reads TGTGCCAGCAGCATGGGGGCAGGGTACAATCAGCCCCAGCATTTT.